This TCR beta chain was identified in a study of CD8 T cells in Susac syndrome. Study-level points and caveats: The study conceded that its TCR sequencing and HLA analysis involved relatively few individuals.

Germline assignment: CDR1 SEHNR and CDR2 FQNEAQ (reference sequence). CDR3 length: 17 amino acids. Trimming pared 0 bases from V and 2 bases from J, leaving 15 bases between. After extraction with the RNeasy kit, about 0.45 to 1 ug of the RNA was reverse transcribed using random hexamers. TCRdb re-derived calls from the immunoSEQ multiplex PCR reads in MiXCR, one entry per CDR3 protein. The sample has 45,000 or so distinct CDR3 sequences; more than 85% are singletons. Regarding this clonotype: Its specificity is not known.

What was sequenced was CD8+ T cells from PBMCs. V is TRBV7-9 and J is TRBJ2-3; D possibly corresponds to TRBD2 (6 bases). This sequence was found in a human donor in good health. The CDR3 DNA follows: TGTGCCAGCAGCTTAGCCTTGGCGGAGGGAAACACAGATACGCAGTATTTT. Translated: CASSLALAEGNTDTQYF.